The 6 T cell receptor beta chains given below trace back to one sample, sequenced in a study of T cell responses to AZD1222 COVID-19 vaccine. Produced via immunoSEQ multiplex PCR; TCRdb's table is partial and in-frame only. The listing contains 150,000 or so clones. Sequenced material: peripheral blood. These receptors originate from an adult in good health.

This chain joins TRBV5-1 and TRBJ1-4; D gene uncertain. Germline lookup yields CDR1 SGHRS and CDR2 YFSETQ. With 0 bases removed from V and 8 bases from J, the gap between germline ends came to 14 bases. CDR3 length: 15 residues. CDR3 sequence reads: CASSLGQEQGEKLFF. The CDR3 DNA reads as TGCGCCAGCAGCTTGGGGCAGGAACAAGGGGAAAAACTGTTTTTT. The complete variable domain, with remaining parts taken from reference TRBV5-1 and TRBJ1-4, reads KAGVTQTPRYLIKTRGQQVTLSCSPISGHRSVSWYQQTPGQGLQFLFEYFSETQRNKGNFPGRFSGRQFSNSRSEMNVSTLELGDSALYLCASSLGQEQGEKLFFGSGTQLSVL.

V gene TRBV5-5 combines with J gene TRBJ2-7, with 8 bases that match TRBD1. Germline loops: CDR1 SGHKS, CDR2 YYEKEE (reference sequence). The CDR3 is 14 amino acids. V lost 2 bases, J lost 7 bases, and 8 bases stayed unmatched. The CDR3 nucleotides are TGTGCCAGCAGCTTCCGGACAGGGTTGGGGGAGCAGTACTTC. Translated, it gives CASSFRTGLGEQYF. Using reference TRBV5-5 and TRBJ2-7 for the parts outside the CDR3, the full variable domain is DAGVTQSPTHLIKTRGQQVTLRCSPISGHKSVSWYQQVLGQGPQFIFQYYEKEERGRGNFPDRFSARQFPNYSSELNVNALLLGDSALYLCASSFRTGLGEQYFGPGTRLTVT.

The chain has TRBV2 and TRBJ2-2; no clear D. CDR3 length: 11 amino acids. V lost 6 bases, J lost 7 bases, and 6 bases lay in between. CDR1 is SNHLY, CDR2 FYNNEI, per germline. CDR3 coding DNA: TGTGCCAGCAGGGGGATCGGGGAGCTGTTTTTT. This sequence encodes CASRGIGELFF.

The chain carries TRBV11-3 and TRBJ2-1; D perhaps matches TRBD2 (6 bases). The V gene lost 6 bases and the J gene lost 9 bases, with 24 bases spanning the gap. This CDR3 comprises 16 residues. Germline V lookup: CDR1 SGHNT, CDR2 YENEEA. CDR3 DNA sequence: TGTGCCAGCAGTCCTCTGGGGTCTGGAGGGGTGGGTGAGCAGTTCTTC. This sequence encodes CASSPLGSGGVGEQFF.

The chain is built from TRBV7-2 and TRBJ1-5, with D tentatively TRBD1 (6 bases). The germline gives CDR1 SGHTA, CDR2 FQGNSA. Deletions cut 0 bases from V and 6 bases from J, with 12 bases between. This CDR3 comprises 15 residues. For the CDR3, the DNA is TGTGCCAGCAGCTTAGCGCTTGGGGGGGCTCAGCCCCAGCATTTT. Residues: CASSLALGGAQPQHF.

The rearrangement joins TRBV19 to TRBJ2-1; TRBD1 is a possible D gene (6 bases). The V and J ends lost 3 bases and 4 bases respectively, with 7 bases between them. Per germline, CDR1 LNHDA and CDR2 SQIVND (reference sequence). There are 13 residues in the CDR3. The CDR3 bases are TGTGCCAGTAGTATCGGACAGTACAATGAGCAGTTCTTC. Translating gives CASSIGQYNEQFF.